Each of the 5 T cell receptor beta chains below was sequenced from the same sample in a study of T cells in Graves' hyperthyroidism and ophthalmopathy. RNA transcripts provided the source from which TCR beta CDR3 regions were amplified. HTBI primers drove first-round RT-PCR of the TCR CDR3. One entry per CDR3 protein, called by TCRdb with MiXCR from the multiplex PCR reads. The sample comprises more than 500,000 distinct CDR3 sequences, around 46% of which are singletons, and over 15% rests with the top ten. The sample taken for sequencing was peripheral blood or thyroid tissue (not recorded which). The receptors stem from an adult woman with Graves' disease, either hyperthyroidism or ophthalmopathy (not recorded which).

Comments on this clonotype: The conserved phenylalanine or tryptophan normally closing the CDR3 is absent here, so this likely arose from a read error. The DNA is left out, because the CDR3 cannot be placed on it with certainty; the CDR3 is given as TCRdb lists it. The V and J genes are TRBV7-9 and TRBJ1-4; TRBD1, the D gene given by the table, was not confirmed from the DNA. From germline, CDR1 is SEHNR and CDR2 FQNEAQ (reference sequence). The CDR3 length equals 12 residues, ends included. CDR3 amino acids: CASSSTLARDYY.

The rearrangement links TRBV19 to TRBJ1-6; the D is unclear. From germline, CDR1 is LNHDA and CDR2 SQIVND (reference sequence). This CDR3 region has 12 residues. V lost 5 bases and J 6 bases, leaving 5 bases between the germline ends. The CDR3 reads CASSAGNSPLHF. In DNA, the CDR3 is TGTGCCAGTAGTGCTGGTAATTCACCCCTCCACTTT.

This clonotype has ten or more counts. The CDR3 protein is CASSSSRYKDDYEQYF. In DNA form, the CDR3 reads TGTGCCAGCAGTTCCTCTCGTTATAAGGACGACTACGAGCAGTACTTC. The V and J genes are TRBV6-6 and TRBJ2-7, with D unresolved. V was shortened by 4 bases and J by 3 bases, with 19 bases between the two germline ends. The germline CDR1 and CDR2 sequences are MNHNY and SVGAGI (reference sequence). This CDR3 has 16 amino acids.

This clonotype was seen at least ten times. The chain links TRBV7-9 to TRBJ1-1; D possibly corresponds to TRBD1 (6 bases). V was cut by 5 bases and J by 1 base, with 17 bases left in between. Germline V gene lookup returns CDR1 SEHNR and CDR2 FQNEAQ (reference sequence). This CDR3 has 16 residues. The CDR3 spells CASSPRKGGRNTEAFF. The CDR3 DNA is TGTGCCAGCAGCCCTCGCAAGGGGGGTCGGAACACTGAAGCTTTCTTT.

J is TRBJ1-1 and V is TRBV5-1; perhaps TRBD1 as D (6 bases). Germline V gene lookup returns CDR1 SGHRS and CDR2 YFSETQ. The CDR3 length is 14 residues. V was trimmed by 4 bases and J by 2 bases, leaving 12 bases between them. The CDR3 nucleotides read TGCGCCAGCAGCGAGGACAGCCGTAACACTGAAGCTTTCTTT. Protein sequence: CASSEDSRNTEAFF.